Below are 3 T cell receptor beta chains sequenced from a single sample in a study of blood T cell repertoires in COVID-19. The repertoire was sequenced with immunoSEQ multiplex PCR; TCRdb's copy has only in-frame clones and lacks some. This sample has over 130,000 clones, with just under 85% found just once. Sequenced material: PBMCs or T cells enriched from blood (not recorded which). The receptor source for this set is a woman between 45 and 65 years old with acute COVID-19.

The chain recombines TRBV6-5 with TRBJ2-3; possibly TRBD1 for D (6 bases). Between the trimmed V and J ends, which lost 6 bases and 6 bases, there was a span of 22 bases. This CDR3 has 16 residues. Germline loops: CDR1 MNHEY, CDR2 SVGAGI. The CDR3 DNA follows: TGTGCCAGCAGATACCCGGGACATGGAGATAGGGATACGCAGTATTTT. Residues: CASRYPGHGDRDTQYF.

J is TRBJ2-3 and V is TRBV7-2; 12 bases match TRBD2. The germline V gene encodes CDR1 SGHTA and CDR2 FQGNSA. V gave up 5 bases and J gave up 5 bases; unmatched junction bases: 5. There are 15 residues in the CDR3. The chain's CDR3 is CASSGGLAGLDTQYF. CDR3 coding DNA: TGTGCCAGCAGCGGGGGACTAGCGGGTTTAGATACGCAGTATTTT.

The rearrangement links TRBV25-1 to TRBJ1-1; D remains ambiguous. V was trimmed by 4 bases and J by 9 bases, leaving 18 bases between them. There are 14 residues in the CDR3. Germline values: CDR1 MGHDK, CDR2 SYGVNS. CDR3 protein: CASSAPPAEEQAFF. The CDR3 DNA reads as TGTGCCAGCAGTGCACCTCCCGCGGAAGAGCAAGCTTTCTTT.